This T cell receptor beta chain was recovered during a study of vaccination and CD4 T cells after COVID-19. Study information: Post-COVID sampling occurred a median about 100 days after diagnosis (range 35 to 161). Samples were taken after vaccination, a median of roughly 65 days after dose two, with a range of 14 to 241. Overlapping spike pools from SARS-CoV-2 and HCoV-NL63, HCoV-OC43 and HCoV-229E served as culture stimuli.

Oncomine TCR Beta short-read sequencing was applied to DNA from cultured CD4+ T cells. In TCRdb, the PCR reads were re-called with MiXCR into one record per CDR3 protein. The sample has approximately 4,900 distinct CDR3 sequences; approximately 46% are singletons. Germline V CDR1 and CDR2: WNHNN, SYGVQD (reference sequence). The V end lost 4 bases, the J end lost 2 bases, and 10 bases lay between the germline ends. This CDR3 region has 14 residues. This clonotype was seen a few times. Its target is not known. Study-wide results and limits: Relatively small numbers of convalescent patients were studied, with no early post-infection timepoints included.

The treatment denotes: roughly 10-day PBMC culture with coronavirus spike peptide pools or control peptides (ViraFEST assay). Gathered ahead of the COVID-19 pandemic (2011-2018) were the CD4+ T cells of the unexposed donor. The chain carries TRBV10-1 and TRBJ2-3; D is perhaps TRBD2 (7 bases). The receptor comes from a human donor in good health. Sequences were obtained from CD4+ T cells from blood, cultured in vitro. The CDR3 bases are TGCGCCAGCAGTGGGGGGGGGGCCACAGATACGCAGTATTTT. Translated, it gives CASSGGGATDTQYF.